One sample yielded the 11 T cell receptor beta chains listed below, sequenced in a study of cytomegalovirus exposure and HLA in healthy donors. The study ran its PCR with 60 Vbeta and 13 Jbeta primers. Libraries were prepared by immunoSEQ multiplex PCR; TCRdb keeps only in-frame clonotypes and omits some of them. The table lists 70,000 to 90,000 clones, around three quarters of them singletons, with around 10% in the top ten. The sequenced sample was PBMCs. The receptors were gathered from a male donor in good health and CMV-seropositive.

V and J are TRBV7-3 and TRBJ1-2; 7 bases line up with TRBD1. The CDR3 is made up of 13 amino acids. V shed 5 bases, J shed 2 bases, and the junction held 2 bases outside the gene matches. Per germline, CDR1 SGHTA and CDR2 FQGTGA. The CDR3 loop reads CASSAQGNYGYTF. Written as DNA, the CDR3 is TGTGCCAGCAGCGCACAGGGGAACTATGGCTACACCTTC.

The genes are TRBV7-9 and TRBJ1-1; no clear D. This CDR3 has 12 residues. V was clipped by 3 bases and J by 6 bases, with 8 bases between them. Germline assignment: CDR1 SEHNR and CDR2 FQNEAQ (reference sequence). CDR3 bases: TGTGCCAGCAGCTTTTCGGGATCTGAAGCTTTCTTT. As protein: CASSFSGSEAFF.

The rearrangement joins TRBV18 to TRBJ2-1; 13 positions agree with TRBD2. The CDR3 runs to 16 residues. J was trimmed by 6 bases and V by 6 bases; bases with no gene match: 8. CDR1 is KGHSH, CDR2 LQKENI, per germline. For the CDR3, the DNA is TGTGCCAGCTCCCGGACTAGCGGGAGTTGGGGCAATGAGCAGTTCTTC. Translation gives CASSRTSGSWGNEQFF.

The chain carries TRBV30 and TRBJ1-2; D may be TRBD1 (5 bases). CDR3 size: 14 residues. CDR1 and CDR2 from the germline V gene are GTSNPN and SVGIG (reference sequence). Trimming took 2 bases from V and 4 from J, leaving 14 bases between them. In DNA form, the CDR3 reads TGTGCCTGGAGTCTAACGGGGGTGGCCTATGGCTACACCTTC. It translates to CAWSLTGVAYGYTF.

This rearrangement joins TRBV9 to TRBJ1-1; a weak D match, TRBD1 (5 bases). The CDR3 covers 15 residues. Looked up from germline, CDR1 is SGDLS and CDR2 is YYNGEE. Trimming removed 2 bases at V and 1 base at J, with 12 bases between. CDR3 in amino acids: CASSVTGSGNTEAFF. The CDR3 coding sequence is TGTGCCAGCAGCGTCACAGGTTCCGGGAACACTGAAGCTTTCTTT. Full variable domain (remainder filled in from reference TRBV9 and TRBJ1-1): DSGVTQTPKHLITATGQRVTLRCSPRSGDLSVYWYQQSLDQGLQFLIQYYNGEERAKGNILERFSAQQFPDLHSELNLSSLELGDSALYFCASSVTGSGNTEAFFGQGTRLTVV.

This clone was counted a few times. The CDR3 protein is CASSQGPPDTQYF. CDR3 sequence (DNA): TGTGCCAGCAGCCAAGGGCCTCCAGATACGCAGTATTTT. J is TRBJ2-3 and V is TRBV4-2; D gene ambiguous. The CDR3 totals 13 residues. Per germline, CDR1 LGHNA and CDR2 YNFKEQ. With 1 base removed from V and 4 bases from J, the gap between germline ends came to 6 bases.

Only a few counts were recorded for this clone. In nucleotides, the CDR3 is TGTGCCAGCTCACCAATGAGCGGGGACTACGAGCAGTACTTC. Protein: CASSPMSGDYEQYF. V usage is TRBV18 and J usage is TRBJ2-7; 7 positions match TRBD2. The CDR3 length is 14 residues. V dropped 2 bases and J dropped 3; count of bases not matched to a gene: 4. The germline CDR1 and CDR2 sequences are KGHSH and LQKENI.

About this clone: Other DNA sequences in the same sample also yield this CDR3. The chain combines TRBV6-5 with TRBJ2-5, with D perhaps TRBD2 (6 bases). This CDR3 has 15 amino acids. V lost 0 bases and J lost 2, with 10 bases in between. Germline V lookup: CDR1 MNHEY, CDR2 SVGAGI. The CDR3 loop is CASSYSTSRQETQYF. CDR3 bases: TGTGCCAGCAGTTACTCGACTAGTCGTCAAGAGACCCAGTACTTC.

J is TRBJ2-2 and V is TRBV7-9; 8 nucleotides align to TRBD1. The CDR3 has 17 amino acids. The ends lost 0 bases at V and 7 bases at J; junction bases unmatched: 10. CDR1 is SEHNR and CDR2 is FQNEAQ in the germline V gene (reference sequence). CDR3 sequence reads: CASSLAVGTGIGGELFF. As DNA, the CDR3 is TGTGCCAGCAGCTTAGCTGTCGGGACAGGCATTGGCGGGGAGCTGTTTTTT.

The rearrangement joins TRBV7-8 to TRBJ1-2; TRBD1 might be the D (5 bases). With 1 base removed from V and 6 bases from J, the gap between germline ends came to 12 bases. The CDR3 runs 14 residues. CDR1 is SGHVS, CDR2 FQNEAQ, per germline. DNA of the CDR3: TGTGCCAGCAGCTTAGAAAGGGGCCAGAATGGCTACACCTTC. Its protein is CASSLERGQNGYTF.

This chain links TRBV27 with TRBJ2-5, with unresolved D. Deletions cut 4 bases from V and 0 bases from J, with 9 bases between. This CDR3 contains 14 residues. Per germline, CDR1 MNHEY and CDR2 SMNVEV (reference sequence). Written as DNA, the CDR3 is TGTGCCAGCAGTTCCCCCCGGTACCAAGAGACCCAGTACTTC. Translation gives CASSSPRYQETQYF.